This T cell receptor (beta chain) is drawn from a study of cytomegalovirus exposure and HLA in healthy donors. Study-level information: The 100 to 150 validation repertoires and the roughly 700 first-cohort repertoires shared a platform, a later analysis reported.

Only in-frame clones appear in the TCRdb table, and some are missing; sequencing was by immunoSEQ multiplex PCR. The sample consists of about 220,000 clones, about 86% of them appearing once. The CDR3 contains 10 residues. V lost 3 bases, J lost 11 bases, and 10 bases lay in between. CDR1 is DFQATT and CDR2 is SNEGSKA in the germline V gene (reference sequence). To note about this clone: Antigen unknown.

Whole-study results and caveats: Some public TCRs appeared in many individuals, while most sequences were rare. The study designated 150 or so TCR beta chains cytomegalovirus-associated. The tendency of first-cohort TCR clusters to co-occur in the 120 or so validation repertoires was the finding of a later analysis.

The chain joins TRBV20-1 to TRBJ1-1; D is possibly TRBD1 (6 bases). The specimen was PBMCs. This receptor was taken from a woman under 30 in good health and CMV-seronegative. The CDR3 protein is CSASYRAAFF. The CDR3 coding sequence is TGCAGTGCTAGCTACAGGGCCGCTTTCTTT.